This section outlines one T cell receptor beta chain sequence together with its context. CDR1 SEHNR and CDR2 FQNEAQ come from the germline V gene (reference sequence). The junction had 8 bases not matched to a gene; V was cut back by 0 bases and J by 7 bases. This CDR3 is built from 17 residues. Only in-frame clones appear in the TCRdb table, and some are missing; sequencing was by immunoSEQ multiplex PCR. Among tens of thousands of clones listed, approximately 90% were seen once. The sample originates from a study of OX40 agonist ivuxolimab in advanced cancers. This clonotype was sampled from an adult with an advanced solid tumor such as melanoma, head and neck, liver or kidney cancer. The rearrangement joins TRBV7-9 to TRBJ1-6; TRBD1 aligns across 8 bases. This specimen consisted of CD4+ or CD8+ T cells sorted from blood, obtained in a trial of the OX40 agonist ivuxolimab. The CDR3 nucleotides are TGTGCCAGCAGCTTAGCCTCCGGGACAGGTTTAAATTCACCCCTCCACTTT. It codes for CASSLASGTGLNSPLHF.